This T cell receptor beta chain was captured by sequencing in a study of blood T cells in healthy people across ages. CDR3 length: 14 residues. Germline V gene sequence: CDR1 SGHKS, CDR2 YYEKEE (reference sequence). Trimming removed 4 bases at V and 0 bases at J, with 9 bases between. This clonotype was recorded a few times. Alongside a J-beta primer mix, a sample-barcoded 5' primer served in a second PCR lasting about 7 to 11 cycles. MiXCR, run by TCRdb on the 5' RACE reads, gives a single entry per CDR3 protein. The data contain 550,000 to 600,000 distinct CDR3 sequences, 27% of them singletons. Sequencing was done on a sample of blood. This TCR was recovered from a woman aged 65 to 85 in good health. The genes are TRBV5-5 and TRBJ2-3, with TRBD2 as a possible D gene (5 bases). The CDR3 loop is CASSRLASTDTQYF. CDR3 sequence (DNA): TGTGCCAGCAGCAGGCTAGCAAGCACAGATACGCAGTATTTT.